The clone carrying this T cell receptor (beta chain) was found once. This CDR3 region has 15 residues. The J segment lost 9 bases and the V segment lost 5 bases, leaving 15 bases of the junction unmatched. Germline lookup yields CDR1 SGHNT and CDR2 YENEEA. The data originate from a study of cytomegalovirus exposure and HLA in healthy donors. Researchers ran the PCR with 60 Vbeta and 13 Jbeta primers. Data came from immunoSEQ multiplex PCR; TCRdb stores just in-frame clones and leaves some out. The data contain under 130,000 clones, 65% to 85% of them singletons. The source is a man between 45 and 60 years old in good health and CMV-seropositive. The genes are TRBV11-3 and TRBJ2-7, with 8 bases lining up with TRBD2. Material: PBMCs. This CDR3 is CASSLGTRGPTRQYF. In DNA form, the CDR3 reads TGTGCCAGCAGCCTAGGGACTAGGGGTCCTACGAGGCAGTACTTC.